The next 11 T cell receptor beta chains were all read from a single sample in a study of cytomegalovirus exposure and HLA in healthy donors. With 60 Vbeta and 13 Jbeta primers, the PCR was carried out. Some clones are missing from TCRdb's copy, which holds only in-frame ones; the method was immunoSEQ multiplex PCR. Seen here are about 190,000 clones, around 81% observed once, and the top ten hold about 1.9%. Material: PBMCs. These receptors came from a woman between 18 and 30 years old in good health and CMV-seropositive.

The chain uses TRBV30 and TRBJ2-1; 7 nucleotides agree with TRBD2. V trimming: 1 base; J trimming: 8 bases; junction bases outside the gene matches: 8. CDR1 GTSNPN and CDR2 SVGIG come from the germline V gene (reference sequence). There are 14 residues in the CDR3. CDR3 DNA sequence: TGTGCCTGGAGTGAGCGGGGCCAGGAAGATGAGCAGTTCTTC. Translated, it gives CAWSERGQEDEQFF.

This clone was picked up a small number of times. The chain employs TRBV6-1 and TRBJ1-2; TRBD1 matches at 8 bases. Germline CDR1 reads MNHNS; CDR2 reads SASEGT. J was trimmed by 7 bases and V by 6 bases; bases with no gene match: 13. This CDR3 spans 15 amino acids. CDR3 residues: CASRPTWTGRSGYTF. CDR3 DNA: TGTGCCAGCAGGCCAACCTGGACAGGGAGGAGTGGCTACACCTTC.

A remark on this clone: The junction differs from germline at one of its ends, possibly a read error. The chain combines TRBV9 with TRBJ2-5, with 9 nucleotides matching TRBD2. Germline V gives CDR1 SGDLS, CDR2 YYNGEE. This CDR3 has 16 amino acids. As DNA, the CDR3 is TGTGCCAGCAGCGTAGGGCTAGCGGGGTTCCAAGAGCCCCAGTACTTC. As protein: CASSVGLAGFQEPQYF.

This clone has more than one count but fewer than ten. The chain uses TRBV6-4 and TRBJ2-1; 9 bases are a match to TRBD1. CDR1 is MRHNA and CDR2 is SNTAGT in the germline V gene. The CDR3 is 16 residues long. J was trimmed by 8 bases and V by 0 bases; bases with no gene match: 8. The CDR3 loop is CASSDSPGQGSHEQFF. Written as DNA, the CDR3 is TGTGCCAGCAGTGACTCACCGGGACAGGGATCCCATGAGCAGTTCTTC.

The CDR3 loop reads CASSEGILGRTYGYTF. CDR3 sequence (DNA): TGTGCCAGCAGTGAAGGGATTCTGGGCAGAACCTATGGCTACACCTTC. The chain carries TRBV6-1 and TRBJ1-2; D is uncertain. V lost 1 base and J lost 4, with 16 bases in between. Germline V gene sequence: CDR1 MNHNS, CDR2 SASEGT. This CDR3 region has 16 residues.

The chain employs TRBV9 and TRBJ2-3; TRBD2 matches at 8 bases. The V segment lost 3 bases and the J segment 9 bases; nucleotides outside the gene matches: 12. Germline assignment: CDR1 SGDLS and CDR2 YYNGEE. The length of the CDR3 is 15 residues. CDR3 bases: TGTGCCAGCAGCGCGCACGGGGGGGGGAGAGGAACGCAGTATTTT. It is translated as CASSAHGGGRGTQYF. Full variable domain (rest looked up from reference TRBV9 and TRBJ2-3): DSGVTQTPKHLITATGQRVTLRCSPRSGDLSVYWYQQSLDQGLQFLIQYYNGEERAKGNILERFSAQQFPDLHSELNLSSLELGDSALYFCASSAHGGGRGTQYFGPGTRLTVL.

This clone was seen more than once but under ten times. The gene calls are TRBV5-4 and TRBJ2-3; TRBD2 is a possible D gene (5 bases). Trimming shortened V by 5 bases and J by 2 bases, and 12 bases separated the two germline ends. The CDR3 is made up of 14 amino acids. Germline V gene sequence: CDR1 SGHNT, CDR2 YYREEE (reference sequence). CDR3 DNA: TGTGCCAGCAGGGAAGCGGAGGCCACAGATACGCAGTATTTT. Its translation: CASREAEATDTQYF.

The rearrangement joins TRBV6-1 to TRBJ1-2; 8 nucleotides agree with TRBD1. The CDR3 extends over 13 amino acids. Germline V CDR1 and CDR2: MNHNS, SASEGT. V lost 5 bases to trimming and J lost 12 bases; unmatched junction nucleotides: 11. The CDR3 DNA reads as TGTGCCAGCAGTATCATGGACCAGGGGGCGGACACCTTC. Translating it yields CASSIMDQGADTF.

V gene TRBV9 combines with J gene TRBJ2-5; TRBD2 matches 8 bases. The J call may be incorrect, as the DNA end agrees better with TRBJ2-7. Per germline, CDR1 SGDLS and CDR2 YYNGEE. The CDR3 extends over 13 amino acids. The DNA for the CDR3 is TGTGCCAGCAGCCCAAGGACTAGCCACGAGCAGTACTTC. Encoded protein: CASSPRTSHEQYF.

V is TRBV18 and J is TRBJ2-5; 10 bases are shared with TRBD1. This CDR3 region has 15 residues. V dropped 6 bases and J dropped 4; count of bases not matched to a gene: 8. Germline loops: CDR1 KGHSH, CDR2 LQKENI. CDR3 sequence: CASSPGTGARETQYF. Written as DNA, the CDR3 is TGTGCCAGCTCGCCCGGGACAGGGGCGAGAGAGACCCAGTACTTC.

The J gene is TRBJ2-2, the V gene TRBV12-5, with 10 bases matching TRBD1. Trimming took 5 bases from V and 6 from J; bases not matched to a gene: 6. The CDR3 totals 15 residues. CDR1 and CDR2 from the germline V gene are LGHNT and FRNRAP. This chain's CDR3 is CASGPPGQGPGELFF. For the CDR3, the DNA is TGTGCTAGTGGTCCGCCGGGACAGGGGCCCGGGGAGCTGTTTTTT.